A selection of T cell receptor beta chains follows, all from one sample in a study of CD8+ T cells in alopecia areata. This table comes from immunoSEQ multiplex PCR, and its TCRdb copy is limited to in-frame clones, with some not included. The repertoire holds 190,000 or so clones, with more than 45% as singletons. The sequencing here drew on CD4+ T cells sorted from blood, taken at week 24, from a patient treated with tofacitinib. Every receptor here comes from a human donor with alopecia areata. Each CDR3 is given with its conserved first and last residue. Fields, in order: clone size, V gene, J gene, D gene, CDR3 protein, CDR3 DNA. A D gene is named only where the DNA matches it firmly. Clone sizes are given selectively: once, few, many, or a class where the clone is expanded.

.	TRBV14	TRBJ2-5	TRBD1	CASSPLTGEETQYF	TGTGCCAGCAGTCCTCTGACAGGGGAAGAGACCCAGTACTTC
.	TRBV4-2	TRBJ1-6	TRBD1	CASSQITGGTSSSPLHF	TGTGCCAGCAGCCAAATCACAGGGGGCACTTCCAGCTCACCCCTCCACTTT
few	TRBV29-1	TRBJ2-1	TRBD1	CSFRQGSYNEQFF	TGCAGCTTTAGACAGGGGTCCTACAATGAGCAGTTCTTC
.	TRBV9	TRBJ2-3	.	CASSGARLTDTQYF	TGTGCCAGCAGCGGGGCTAGGTTGACAGATACGCAGTATTTT
.	TRBV29-1	TRBJ2-5	.	CSGTPGQETQYF	TGCAGCGGGACCCCGGGCCAAGAGACCCAGTACTTC
.	TRBV4-3	TRBJ1-5	.	CASSQDNSNSQPQHF	TGCGCCAGCAGCCAAGATAATTCCAACAGTCAGCCCCAGCATTTT
.	TRBV28	TRBJ2-3	.	CASSSQWGGTDTQYF	TGTGCCAGCAGTTCCCAATGGGGAGGCACAGATACGCAGTATTTT
.	TRBV27	TRBJ2-1	TRBD1	CASRLQGSGNEQFF	TGTGCCAGCAGGCTACAGGGGTCGGGGAATGAGCAGTTCTTC
.	TRBV10-3	TRBJ2-7	.	CAIRRGGGRPYEQYF	TGTGCCATCCGAAGGGGGGGCGGGAGACCCTACGAGCAGTACTTC
once	TRBV9	TRBJ2-4	.	CASSVDATGKGGNIQYF	TGTGCCAGCAGCGTAGACGCAACGGGAAAAGGGGGAAACATTCAGTACTTC
few	TRBV2	TRBJ1-2	TRBD1	CASSEADRGRGYTF	TGTGCCAGCAGTGAGGCCGACAGGGGGCGTGGCTACACCTTC
.	TRBV7-9	TRBJ2-5	TRBD2	CASSVTGTSGPETQYF	TGTGCCAGCAGCGTAACCGGGACTAGCGGGCCAGAGACCCAGTACTTC
.	TRBV29-1	TRBJ2-2	.	CSVELGATGELFF	TGCAGCGTTGAATTAGGGGCGACCGGGGAGCTGTTTTTT
.	TRBV9	TRBJ2-6	.	CASSVEGSGANVLTF	TGTGCCAGCAGCGTAGAGGGATCTGGGGCCAACGTCCTGACTTTC
.	TRBV7-2	TRBJ2-3	.	CASSLVGGPDTQYF	TGTGCCAGCAGCTTAGTCGGTGGTCCAGATACGCAGTATTTT
few	TRBV5-1	TRBJ2-2	.	CASRSGMFANTGELFF	TGCGCCAGCAGGTCAGGGATGTTCGCGAACACCGGGGAGCTGTTTTTT
.	TRBV25-1	TRBJ2-7	TRBD2	CASAAGGNYEQYF	TGTGCCAGCGCAGCGGGGGGGAACTACGAGCAGTACTTC
.	TRBV27	TRBJ2-5	TRBD1	CASSPTGKETQYF	TGTGCCAGCAGTCCGACAGGGAAAGAGACCCAGTACTTC
.	TRBV14	TRBJ2-1	.	CASSPTRVANNEQFF	TGTGCCAGCAGCCCAACCAGGGTCGCAAACAATGAGCAGTTCTTC
once	TRBV5-1	TRBJ2-7	.	CASSLEGPGGSEQYF	TGCGCCAGCAGCTTGGAAGGGCCAGGAGGTAGCGAGCAGTACTTC
few	TRBV18	TRBJ2-7	.	CASSPRGDEQYF	TGTGCCAGCTCACCACGCGGCGACGAGCAGTACTTC
few	TRBV2	TRBJ2-3	TRBD2	CASRVAGLVADTQYF	TGTGCCAGCAGGGTAGCGGGCTTGGTGGCAGATACGCAGTATTTT
few	TRBV9	TRBJ2-5	TRBD1	CASIEGQGRTETQYF	TGTGCCAGCATAGAGGGACAGGGACGGACGGAGACCCAGTACTTC
few	TRBV19	TRBJ2-1	.	CASSVTVYSSYNEQFF	TGTGCCAGTAGTGTTACAGTCTATAGCTCCTACAATGAGCAGTTCTTC
.	TRBV6-1	TRBJ2-7	TRBD2	CASSEGGLAASYEQYF	TGTGCCAGCAGTGAAGGGGGACTAGCGGCCTCCTACGAGCAGTACTTC
.	TRBV28	TRBJ1-1	TRBD1	CASPPPGTGGMVMNTEAFF	TGTGCCAGCCCTCCGCCCGGGACAGGGGGAATGGTCATGAACACTGAAGCTTTCTTT
few	TRBV6-6	TRBJ1-1	.	CASTGDRNTEAFF	TGTGCCAGCACCGGAGACAGGAACACTGAAGCTTTCTTT
.	TRBV29-1	TRBJ2-2	.	CSVQTGAGTGELFF	TGCAGCGTCCAAACAGGGGCGGGGACCGGGGAGCTGTTTTTT
.	TRBV9	TRBJ2-5	TRBD2	CASSVEASGAGTQYF	TGTGCCAGCAGCGTAGAAGCTAGCGGAGCCGGGACCCAGTACTTC
.	TRBV9	TRBJ1-1	.	CASSVGGDEAFF	TGTGCCAGCAGCGTAGGAGGCGATGAAGCTTTCTTT
once	TRBV4-1	TRBJ2-5	TRBD2	CASSQASLRGWGGQETQYF	TGCGCCAGCAGCCAAGCTTCCCTGAGGGGCTGGGGGGGACAAGAGACCCAGTACTTC
.	TRBV5-4	TRBJ2-5	.	CASSGGETQYF	TGTGCCAGCAGTGGTGGGGAGACCCAGTACTTC
.	TRBV7-2	TRBJ2-7	TRBD1	CASSVRGTGQGSYEQYF	TGTGCCAGCAGCGTACGGGGGACGGGACAGGGTTCCTACGAGCAGTACTTC
few	TRBV6-1	TRBJ1-2	.	CASTLQRDGYTF	TGTGCCAGCACGCTTCAGCGGGATGGCTACACCTTC
few	TRBV7-2	TRBJ2-7	.	CASSPGSRDEQYF	TGTGCCAGCAGCCCAGGGTCTAGAGACGAGCAGTACTTC
.	TRBV30	TRBJ2-7	.	CAWGPIYEQYF	TGTGCCTGGGGCCCAATCTACGAGCAGTACTTC
.	TRBV2	TRBJ2-7	TRBD1	CASSEVGGQPEQYF	TGTGCCAGCAGTGAAGTAGGGGGACAGCCCGAGCAGTACTTC
few	TRBV29-1	TRBJ2-2	TRBD2	CSVENPLAGTGELFF	TGCAGCGTTGAAAATCCGCTAGCGGGCACCGGGGAGCTGTTTTTT
.	TRBV5-4	TRBJ2-5	TRBD2	CASSSLSGGAGETQYF	TGTGCCAGCAGCTCCCTTAGCGGGGGGGCCGGGGAGACCCAGTACTTC
few	TRBV7-3	TRBJ2-2	TRBD1	CASSVDPRTGVYTGELFF	TGTGCCAGCAGCGTAGACCCCAGGACAGGGGTCTACACCGGGGAGCTGTTTTTT
few	TRBV25-1	TRBJ1-6	TRBD1	CASSRRDRDNSPLHF	TGTGCCAGCAGTCGCCGGGACAGAGATAATTCACCCCTCCACTTT
.	TRBV4-3	TRBJ2-2	TRBD2	CASSPSGSYHTGELFF	TGCGCCAGCAGCCCCAGCGGGAGCTATCACACCGGGGAGCTGTTTTTT
once	TRBV4-2	TRBJ2-7	.	CASSQARGYEQYF	TGTGCCAGCAGCCAAGCTAGAGGGTACGAGCAGTACTTC